The next 30 T cell receptor beta chains were all read from a single sample in a study of neurological immune-mediated disorders. TCRdb analysed the 5' RACE reads with MiXCR anew, one entry per CDR3 protein. The table shows about 84,000 distinct CDR3 sequences, with 10% occurring only once. The sequenced sample consisted of PBMCs. These receptors were obtained from a man between 40 and 49 years old in good health.

This rearrangement joins TRBV19 to TRBJ1-5; no definite D call. Per the germline V gene, CDR1 is LNHDA and CDR2 is SQIVND (reference sequence). The CDR3 is 17 amino acids. V lost 3 bases and J 0 bases, leaving 15 bases between the germline ends. The CDR3, as DNA: TGTGCCAGTAGTATCGGATCAGGCGTTTATAGCAATCAGCCCCAGCATTTT. It encodes CASSIGSGVYSNQPQHF. The full variable domain, its missing parts supplied by reference TRBV19 and TRBJ1-5, is DGGITQSPKYLFRKEGQNVTLSCEQNLNHDAMYWYRQDPGQGLRLIYYSQIVNDFQKGDIAEGYSVSREKKESFPLTVTSAQKNPTAFYLCASSIGSGVYSNQPQHFGDGTRLSIL.

This clonotype was counted many times. The rearrangement joins TRBV15 to TRBJ2-7, with D tentatively TRBD1 (5 bases). V was clipped by 4 bases and J by 6 bases, with 13 bases between them. This CDR3 is 13 amino acids long. In germline, CDR1 is LNHNV, CDR2 YYDKDF (reference sequence). As DNA, the CDR3 is TGTGCCACCAGCATGACAGACCCCCGCGAGCAGTACTTC. Its protein is CATSMTDPREQYF.

Ten or more counts support this clonotype. The V gene is TRBV5-1, the J gene TRBJ1-5, with D perhaps matching TRBD1 (6 bases). Germline CDR1 and CDR2: SGHRS and YFSETQ. Trimming shortened V by 4 bases and J by 1 base, and 15 bases separated the two germline ends. The length of the CDR3 is 16 residues. The CDR3 loop reads CASSLGGMGSNQPQHF. The CDR3 coding sequence is TGCGCCAGCAGCCTAGGGGGGATGGGCAGCAATCAGCCCCAGCATTTT. The full variable domain, with the rest looked up from reference TRBV5-1 and TRBJ1-5, is KAGVTQTPRYLIKTRGQQVTLSCSPISGHRSVSWYQQTPGQGLQFLFEYFSETQRNKGNFPGRFSGRQFSNSRSEMNVSTLELGDSALYLCASSLGGMGSNQPQHFGDGTRLSIL.

The sample holds many counts of this clonotype. CDR3 sequence (DNA): TGCAGTGCTCCGGGACAGATGAATAGCAATCAGCCCCAGCATTTT. Translating gives CSAPGQMNSNQPQHF. This rearrangement joins TRBV20-1 to TRBJ1-5, with 7 nucleotides matching TRBD1. Looked up from germline, CDR1 is DFQATT and CDR2 is SNEGSKA (reference sequence). The CDR3 runs to 15 residues. V was pared by 5 bases and J by 0 bases, with 7 bases of the junction left unmatched.

This clonotype was detected ten times or more. The chain employs TRBV7-2 and TRBJ2-7, with a possible D match to TRBD2 (6 bases). Germline V lookup: CDR1 SGHTA, CDR2 FQGNSA. The V end was cut by 5 bases, the J end by 3 bases, with 11 bases between. CDR3 length: 13 amino acids. The CDR3 spells CASSRNSGYEQYF. The CDR3 DNA reads TGTGCCAGCAGCCGCAATAGCGGCTACGAGCAGTACTTC.

This clonotype was counted at least ten times. The rearrangement links TRBV29-1 to TRBJ2-1, with 10 bases fitting TRBD2. This CDR3 has 15 residues. Germline V gene lookup returns CDR1 SQVTM and CDR2 ANQGSEA. Trimming removed 6 bases from V and 4 bases from J; junction bases left unmatched: 9. The CDR3 loop is CSVAVAGGIYNEQFF. The CDR3 region has the DNA TGCAGCGTAGCGGTAGCGGGGGGCATTTACAATGAGCAGTTCTTC.

The chain has TRBV9 and TRBJ2-1, with TRBD1 as a possible D gene (6 bases). The ends were cut back, 1 base at V and 7 bases at J, with 21 bases in the middle. The CDR3 is 17 residues long. Germline CDR1 is SGDLS and CDR2 is YYNGEE. CDR3 amino acids: CASSVFEVPGAGNEQFF. The CDR3 nucleotides are TGTGCCAGCAGCGTATTTGAGGTACCAGGGGCTGGAAATGAGCAGTTCTTC.

This clonotype showed up many times. The chain has TRBV15 and TRBJ1-2; D unresolved. V shed 2 bases and J shed 3 bases, with 16 bases lying between them. The CDR3 extends over 16 amino acids. Germline V gene lookup returns CDR1 LNHNV and CDR2 YYDKDF (reference sequence). For the CDR3, the DNA is TGTGCCACCAGCAGAAATGTAAGACCAGAGGACTATGGCTACACCTTC. Encoded protein: CATSRNVRPEDYGYTF.

This clonotype showed up many times. The rearrangement links TRBV5-1 to TRBJ2-3; 10 positions match TRBD2. Germline V gene data show CDR1 as SGHRS and CDR2 as YFSETQ. The CDR3 loop spans 13 amino acids. J gave up 6 bases and V 4 bases, and 2 bases lay outside the gene matches. CDR3 in DNA: TGCGCCAGCAGCCTAGCGGGGGAGGATACGCAGTATTTT. Protein sequence: CASSLAGEDTQYF.

This clonotype showed up many times. This sequence joins TRBV5-1 and TRBJ2-1, with D possibly being TRBD2 (6 bases). CDR3 length: 16 amino acids. The germline V and J ends were trimmed by 4 bases and 12 bases, with 26 bases remaining between them. CDR1 is SGHRS, CDR2 YFSETQ, per germline. The CDR3: CASSLGLGGTYSVQFF. The CDR3 nucleotides are TGCGCCAGCAGCCTTGGGCTCGGGGGAACCTATTCAGTGCAGTTCTTC.

V gene TRBV9 combines with J gene TRBJ2-7; 11 bases match TRBD2. This CDR3 spans 17 amino acids. Per germline, CDR1 SGDLS and CDR2 YYNGEE. The J segment lost 5 bases and the V segment lost 2 bases, leaving 12 bases of the junction unmatched. The CDR3 loop is CASSVSSGGASYNEQYF. CDR3 bases: TGTGCCAGCAGCGTCAGTAGCGGGGGGGCCTCCTACAACGAGCAGTACTTC.

This clonotype was found many times. The rearrangement uses TRBV20-1 and TRBJ2-5, with 9 nucleotides matching TRBD2. The CDR3 totals 15 residues. Trimming took 6 bases from V and 5 from J; bases not matched to a gene: 13. The V gene's germline CDR1 is DFQATT and CDR2 SNEGSKA (reference sequence). The DNA of the CDR3 is TGCAGTGCGGTCGAGGCGGGGGGGCCGTTGGAGACCCAGTACTTC. It specifies CSAVEAGGPLETQYF.

There are many counts of this clonotype. The J gene is TRBJ1-6, the V gene TRBV27, with 10 bases lining up with TRBD1. V dropped 6 bases and J dropped 9; count of bases not matched to a gene: 5. The CDR3 loop spans 14 amino acids. Germline values: CDR1 MNHEY, CDR2 SMNVEV (reference sequence). The CDR3 DNA follows: TGTGCCAGCAGCTATGACAGGGGGCGTTCACCCCTCCACTTT. Encoded protein: CASSYDRGRSPLHF.

This clonotype has ten or more counts. The gene calls are TRBV5-6 and TRBJ2-5; 7 bases are shared with TRBD2. V lost 4 bases and J lost 4; bases outside the gene matches: 10. The CDR3 has 15 residues. CDR1 and CDR2 (germline): SGHDT, YYEEEE. CDR3 DNA sequence: TGTGCCAGCAGCCGGGGGGTACATCCCCCAGAGACCCAGTACTTC. Its translation: CASSRGVHPPETQYF.

This clonotype was detected many times. The CDR3 DNA reads TGTGCCATCGGTACGGAATTGGGCAATCAGCCCCAGCATTTT. Translation: CAIGTELGNQPQHF. The rearrangement uses TRBV10-3 and TRBJ1-5, with no clear D. V lost 8 bases and J lost 2, with 13 bases in between. From germline, CDR1 is ENHRY and CDR2 SYGVKD. The CDR3 totals 14 residues.

The rearrangement links TRBV20-1 to TRBJ2-7; 12 nucleotides align to TRBD2. The J segment lost 6 bases and the V segment lost 6 bases, leaving 12 bases of the junction unmatched. The length of the CDR3 is 15 residues. The V gene's germline CDR1 is DFQATT and CDR2 SNEGSKA (reference sequence). In DNA, the CDR3 is TGCAGTGCCTTTATCCTAGCGGGAGGGCCCATCGAGCAGTACTTC. Protein product: CSAFILAGGPIEQYF.

This clonotype was picked up a small number of times. The J gene is TRBJ2-5, the V gene TRBV2, with TRBD1 as a possible D gene (5 bases). The CDR3 extends over 13 amino acids. Germline-derived CDR1 and CDR2 are SNHLY and FYNNEI. Trimming removed 9 bases at V and 2 bases at J, with 13 bases between. This CDR3 is CASLIQEQETQYF. The CDR3 DNA follows: TGTGCCAGTCTGATACAGGAGCAAGAGACCCAGTACTTC.

This clonotype was seen ten or more times. The chain links TRBV2 to TRBJ2-5; D unclear. Germline V gene data show CDR1 as SNHLY and CDR2 as FYNNEI. V lost 0 bases and J 3 bases, leaving 8 bases between the germline ends. CDR3 size: 14 residues. CDR3 protein: CASSEAWQKETQYF. The DNA of the CDR3 is TGTGCCAGCAGTGAAGCGTGGCAGAAAGAGACCCAGTACTTC. Combining the CDR3 with reference TRBV2 and TRBJ2-5 gives the whole variable domain EPEVTQTPSHQVTQMGQEVILRCVPISNHLYFYWYRQILGQKVEFLVSFYNNEISEKSEIFDDQFSVERPDGSNFTLKIRSTKLEDSAMYFCASSEAWQKETQYFGPGTRLLVL.

In this sample, this clonotype turned up many times. The chain uses TRBV10-3 and TRBJ2-7; D might be TRBD1 (6 bases). CDR1 is ENHRY, CDR2 SYGVKD, per germline. V lost 4 bases and J 6 bases, leaving 19 bases between the germline ends. This CDR3 has 15 residues. Written as DNA, the CDR3 is TGTGCCATCAGTGCAGTAGGGGGAGAAGCCGGCGAGCAGTACTTC. Translation gives CAISAVGGEAGEQYF.

This clonotype was counted at least ten times. The V call is TRBV18, the J call TRBJ1-2; 7 bases fit TRBD1. CDR1 KGHSH and CDR2 LQKENI come from the germline V gene. V lost 2 bases, J lost 6 bases, and 6 bases stayed unmatched. The CDR3 has 14 amino acids. CDR3 coding DNA: TGTGCCAGCTCACCAAGTTTACAGGGGAATGGCTACACCTTC. Amino acids: CASSPSLQGNGYTF.

This clonotype was recorded many times. As DNA, the CDR3 is TGCAGTGCTAGAGGCAAGACTAGCGGGAGGACCTACAATGAGCAGTTCTTC. Its translation: CSARGKTSGRTYNEQFF. The V and J genes are TRBV20-1 and TRBJ2-1, with 13 positions matching TRBD2. Germline assignment: CDR1 DFQATT and CDR2 SNEGSKA (reference sequence). The V and J ends lost 1 base and 2 bases, in that order; junction bases with no gene match: 5. The CDR3 runs to 17 residues.

Many counts were recorded for this clonotype. This chain links TRBV5-1 with TRBJ2-7; D remains ambiguous. The V gene's germline CDR1 is SGHRS and CDR2 YFSETQ. The CDR3 consists of 14 residues. With 2 bases removed from V and 3 bases from J, the gap between germline ends came to 12 bases. The CDR3 reads CASSLEDPNYEQYF. The CDR3 DNA is TGCGCCAGCAGCTTAGAAGACCCTAACTACGAGCAGTACTTC.

By frequency in the sample, this clonotype is medium-sized (0.01 to 0.1%). The chain couples TRBV25-1 to TRBJ1-5; possible D gene TRBD1, 5 bases. The CDR3 has 14 residues. Germline CDR1 and CDR2: MGHDK and SYGVNS. The V gene lost 1 base and the J gene lost 7 bases, with 11 bases spanning the gap. The CDR3 sequence: CASSESGGNQPQHF. The DNA for the CDR3 is TGTGCCAGCAGTGAATCGGGGGGGAACCAGCCCCAGCATTTT.

This clonotype was seen at least ten times. The chain recombines TRBV2 with TRBJ1-4, with D unresolved. The CDR3 runs 13 residues. From germline, CDR1 is SNHLY and CDR2 FYNNEI. Trimming pared 8 bases from V and 6 bases from J, leaving 13 bases between. The CDR3 DNA follows: TGTGCCAGCTCCAGAATTAAAGATGAAAAACTGTTTTTT. Translating gives CASSRIKDEKLFF.

This clonotype was observed many times. J is TRBJ1-2 and V is TRBV7-3; the match to TRBD1 covers 7 bases. Germline values: CDR1 SGHTA, CDR2 FQGTGA. V trimming: 5 bases; J trimming: 1 base; junction bases outside the gene matches: 7. This CDR3 is 15 amino acids long. CDR3 amino acids: CASSPQGVRNYGYTF. The CDR3 DNA reads TGTGCCAGCAGCCCCCAGGGGGTTCGTAACTATGGCTACACCTTC.

This clonotype was counted at least ten times. The chain links TRBV2 to TRBJ2-7, with a tentative D call TRBD1 (5 bases). V gave up 6 bases and J gave up 12 bases, with 18 bases separating them. The CDR3 contains 12 residues. Germline CDR1 reads SNHLY; CDR2 reads FYNNEI. CDR3 nucleotides: TGTGCCAGCAGGGCCGATGGGGCCTTAGGGTACTTC. Amino acid sequence: CASRADGALGYF.

This chain joins TRBV24-1 and TRBJ1-1; the D gene is possibly TRBD1 (5 bases). The length of the CDR3 is 14 residues. V was pared by 9 bases and J by 7 bases, with 20 bases between. Germline CDR1 is KGHDR and CDR2 is SFDVKD. The CDR3 here is CATQNSQGRNEAFF. The CDR3 coding sequence is TGTGCCACCCAAAATTCGCAGGGTAGGAATGAAGCTTTCTTT.

At least ten counts were recorded for this clonotype. The J gene is TRBJ2-1, the V gene TRBV7-2, with TRBD2 identical over 13 bases. There are 15 residues in the CDR3. The junction had 7 bases not matched to a gene; V was cut back by 5 bases and J by 9 bases. The germline CDR1 and CDR2 sequences are SGHTA and FQGNSA. CDR3 DNA sequence: TGTGCCAGCAGCCCCGGGACTAGCGGGGCGGTTGAGCAGTTCTTC. It yields the protein CASSPGTSGAVEQFF.

This clonotype occurred many times. The chain employs TRBV29-1 and TRBJ1-1; D gene uncertain. CDR1 SQVTM and CDR2 ANQGSEA come from the germline V gene. V lost 4 bases to trimming and J lost 9 bases, with 27 bases between them. The CDR3 sequence is 16 residues long. The CDR3 DNA is TGCAGCGTTGTATTAAGTCTGTCGGGAGATGGGATCCAAGCTTTCTTT. It is translated as CSVVLSLSGDGIQAFF.

Concerning this clonotype itself: A much larger clone is a single base away; this may be a read error. The chain recombines TRBV6-5 with TRBJ2-1, with D possibly being TRBD2 (5 bases). V was pared by 10 bases and J by 6 bases, with 25 bases between. The CDR3 is 16 amino acids. Germline V gives CDR1 MNHEY, CDR2 SVGAGI. CDR3 in amino acids: CAISRPSTSPRNEQFF. Here the CDR3 DNA reads TGTGCCATCAGCCGTCCGTCAACTAGTCCCCGCAATGAGCAGTTCTTC.